This is a list of T cell receptor beta chains from one sample in a study of blood T cell repertoires in COVID-19. Generated by immunoSEQ multiplex PCR, the TCRdb table keeps only in-frame clones and is missing some. The sample comprises a few hundred thousand clones, about 87% of which are singletons, and around 3% rests with the top ten. Sequencing used peripheral blood. All receptors come from a human donor in a cohort sampled during active COVID-19. The CDR3 runs from the conserved cysteine through the conserved F or W. Fields, in order: clone size, J gene, V gene, D gene, CDR3 protein, CDR3 DNA. A D gene is named only where the DNA matches it firmly. Only some rows state a clone size, as once, few, many or a class for expanded clones.

abundance: -
j_gene: TRBJ1-2
v_gene: TRBV5-1
d_gene: -
CDR3aa: CASSLEEGGDGYTF
CDR3nt: TGCGCCAGCAGCTTGGAGGAGGGTGGCGATGGCTACACCTTC

abundance: once
j_gene: TRBJ2-1
v_gene: TRBV27
d_gene: -
CDR3aa: CASSYGYNEQFF
CDR3nt: TGTGCCAGCAGTTACGGGTACAATGAGCAGTTCTTC

abundance: -
j_gene: TRBJ2-2
v_gene: TRBV5-6
d_gene: -
CDR3aa: CASSLDRKLNTGELFF
CDR3nt: TGTGCCAGCAGCTTAGACAGAAAGTTGAACACCGGGGAGCTGTTTTTT

abundance: -
j_gene: TRBJ2-5
v_gene: TRBV7-3
d_gene: -
CDR3aa: CASSENGRDQETQYF
CDR3nt: TGTGCCAGCAGCGAAAACGGCAGGGACCAAGAGACCCAGTACTTC

abundance: -
j_gene: TRBJ1-5
v_gene: TRBV4-1
d_gene: -
CDR3aa: CASSQDGAEKSYQPQHF
CDR3nt: TGCGCCAGCAGCCAAGATGGGGCGGAGAAGTCCTATCAGCCCCAGCATTTT

abundance: -
j_gene: TRBJ1-3
v_gene: TRBV6-6
d_gene: -
CDR3aa: CASRKDSLPYF
CDR3nt: TGTGCCAGCAGGAAGGACAGCCTACCATATTTT

abundance: -
j_gene: TRBJ1-4
v_gene: TRBV6-5
d_gene: -
CDR3aa: CASTRDKNEKLFF
CDR3nt: TGTGCCAGCACCAGGGACAAAAATGAAAAACTGTTTTTT

abundance: few
j_gene: TRBJ2-1
v_gene: TRBV5-6
d_gene: TRBD2
CDR3aa: CASSLLAGVYNEQFF
CDR3nt: TGTGCCAGCAGCTTGCTAGCGGGAGTCTACAATGAGCAGTTCTTC

abundance: -
j_gene: TRBJ2-3
v_gene: TRBV5-4
d_gene: TRBD2
CDR3aa: CASSFRGRVADTQYF
CDR3nt: TGTGCCAGCAGCTTTCGCGGGAGAGTAGCAGATACGCAGTATTTT

abundance: -
j_gene: TRBJ2-7
v_gene: TRBV7-9
d_gene: TRBD1
CDR3aa: CASSLAGQGYEQYF
CDR3nt: TGTGCCAGCAGCTTAGCCGGACAGGGTTACGAGCAGTACTTC

abundance: -
j_gene: TRBJ1-2
v_gene: TRBV5-4
d_gene: -
CDR3aa: CASSAAVGLHGYTF
CDR3nt: TGTGCCAGCAGCGCGGCCGTCGGGTTACATGGCTACACCTTC

abundance: -
j_gene: TRBJ2-5
v_gene: TRBV7-3
d_gene: -
CDR3aa: CASSPNRVRETQYF
CDR3nt: TGTGCCAGCAGCCCCAACCGGGTGAGGGAGACCCAGTACTTC

abundance: once
j_gene: TRBJ2-6
v_gene: TRBV7-3
d_gene: TRBD1
CDR3aa: CASSFQDRGASGANVLTF
CDR3nt: TGTGCCAGCAGCTTTCAGGACAGGGGGGCCTCTGGGGCCAACGTCCTGACTTTC

abundance: -
j_gene: TRBJ2-3
v_gene: TRBV30
d_gene: TRBD1
CDR3aa: CALRTGVDTQYF
CDR3nt: TGTGCCTTGAGGACAGGGGTAGATACGCAGTATTTT

abundance: -
j_gene: TRBJ2-2
v_gene: TRBV6-1
d_gene: TRBD1
CDR3aa: CASSGGQGARSGELFF
CDR3nt: TGTGCCAGCAGTGGGGGACAGGGGGCGCGCAGCGGGGAGCTGTTTTTT

abundance: -
j_gene: TRBJ2-5
v_gene: TRBV19
d_gene: -
CDR3aa: CASSIGSVRETQYF
CDR3nt: TGTGCCAGTAGTATCGGGTCAGTGCGTGAGACCCAGTACTTC

abundance: -
j_gene: TRBJ2-1
v_gene: TRBV5-6
d_gene: -
CDR3aa: CASSRSSSYNEQFF
CDR3nt: TGTGCCAGCAGCCGTAGTAGTTCCTACAATGAGCAGTTCTTC

abundance: -
j_gene: TRBJ1-1
v_gene: TRBV7-8
d_gene: -
CDR3aa: CASSPRQMNTEAFF
CDR3nt: TGTGCCAGCAGCCCCCGACAGATGAACACTGAAGCTTTCTTT

abundance: few
j_gene: TRBJ2-5
v_gene: TRBV5-1
d_gene: TRBD1
CDR3aa: CASAGQAYQETQYF
CDR3nt: TGCGCCAGCGCCGGACAGGCGTACCAAGAGACCCAGTACTTC

abundance: once
j_gene: TRBJ2-4
v_gene: TRBV2
d_gene: TRBD2
CDR3aa: CASSVSANSGGNIQYF
CDR3nt: TGTGCCAGCAGTGTTTCGGCTAACTCGGGGGGAAACATTCAGTACTTC